The clone carrying this T cell receptor beta chain was found a few times. Its antigen is unknown. Generated by immunoSEQ multiplex PCR, the TCRdb table keeps only in-frame clones and is missing some. The sample carries under 130,000 clones, over 75% recorded once. This entry comes from a study of PD-L1 blockade in urothelial cancer. Background on the study: Median T cell yield per blood sample was over 140,000 cells. Study findings and constraints: Enhanced expansion of tumor-associated blood clones at 3 weeks characterized durable-benefit patients.

V shed 3 bases and J 3 bases; nucleotides not matched to a gene: 9. The CDR3 extends over 16 amino acids. The germline gives CDR1 SGHDT, CDR2 YYEEEE. The source of this sequence is a man aged 50 to 60 with urothelial cancer. The chain carries TRBV5-6 and TRBJ1-3; 7 bases agree with TRBD1. The sample in question was PBMCs, obtained around atezolizumab (anti-PD-L1) treatment. DNA of the CDR3: TGTGCCAGCAGCTCCACAGCCAGGGGGAGTGGAAACACCATATATTTT. Encoded protein: CASSSTARGSGNTIYF.